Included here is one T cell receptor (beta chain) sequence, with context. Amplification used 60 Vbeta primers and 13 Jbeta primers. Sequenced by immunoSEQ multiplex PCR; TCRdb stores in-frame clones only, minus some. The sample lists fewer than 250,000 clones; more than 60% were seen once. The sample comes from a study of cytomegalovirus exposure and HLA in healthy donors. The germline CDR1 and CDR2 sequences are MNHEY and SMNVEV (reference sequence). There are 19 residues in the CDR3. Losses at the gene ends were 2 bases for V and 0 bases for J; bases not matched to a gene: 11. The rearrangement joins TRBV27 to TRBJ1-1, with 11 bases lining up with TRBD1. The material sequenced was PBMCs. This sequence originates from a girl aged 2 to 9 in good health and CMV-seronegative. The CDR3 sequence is CASSLRTPPDRGLNTEAFF. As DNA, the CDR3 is TGTGCCAGCAGTTTAAGGACACCACCGGACAGGGGGCTGAACACTGAAGCTTTCTTT.